One and the same sample provided the 26 T cell receptor beta chains below, sequenced in a study of regulatory T cells in long-lasting Graves disease. The authors built TCR beta libraries using iRepertoire HTBI primers and Arm-PCR of CDR3 regions. TCRdb redid the calling of the multiplex PCR reads with MiXCR, one entry per CDR3 protein. Seen here are around 400,000 distinct CDR3 sequences, less than 25% observed once, and the top ten hold roughly 28%. Time point of the sample: persistent/refractory GD, antithyroid drugs over 5 years with positive TRAb. Isolated PBMC RNA provided the starting material for the TCR library. Sequencing was performed on peripheral blood mononuclear cells (PBMCs), taken when the disease was refractory, from a patient treated with antithyroid drugs. Source of these receptors: a female donor with Graves disease.

The rearrangement links TRBV29-1 to TRBJ1-2; D gene ambiguous. CDR1 is SQVTM, CDR2 ANQGSEA, per germline. The CDR3 loop spans 11 amino acids. With 2 bases removed from V and 4 bases from J, the gap between germline ends came to 5 bases. The chain's CDR3 is CSVERFYGYTF. The CDR3 region has the DNA TGCAGCGTTGAACGTTTCTATGGCTACACCTTC.

V gene TRBV5-1 combines with J gene TRBJ2-7; 14 bases are a match to TRBD2. V lost 1 base to trimming and J lost 5 bases; unmatched junction nucleotides: 5. Germline values: CDR1 SGHRS, CDR2 YFSETQ. CDR3 length equals 16 residues. This CDR3 is CASSLSTSGRGHEQYF. CDR3 nucleotide sequence: TGCGCCAGCAGCTTGTCGACTAGCGGGAGGGGCCACGAGCAGTACTTC. Based on the CDR3 plus reference TRBV5-1 and TRBJ2-7, the full variable domain is KAGVTQTPRYLIKTRGQQVTLSCSPISGHRSVSWYQQTPGQGLQFLFEYFSETQRNKGNFPGRFSGRQFSNSRSEMNVSTLELGDSALYLCASSLSTSGRGHEQYFGPGTRLTVT.

The chain uses TRBV6-1 and TRBJ2-7; perhaps TRBD2 as D (6 bases). The V and J ends lost 10 bases and 0 bases respectively, with 19 bases between them. The CDR3 covers 15 residues. Per germline, CDR1 MNHNS and CDR2 SASEGT. The CDR3 DNA sequence: TGTGCCACCCGGGATTTCGGAGGGACCTCCTACGAGCAGTACTTC. This translates into CATRDFGGTSYEQYF.

This clonotype has at least ten counts. CDR3 sequence reads: CSARIREGTEAFF. The CDR3 DNA reads as TGCAGTGCTAGGATCAGGGAGGGCACTGAAGCTTTCTTT. The chain is built from TRBV20-1 and TRBJ1-1, with TRBD1 as a possible D gene (5 bases). Germline CDR1 and CDR2: DFQATT and SNEGSKA (reference sequence). V was clipped by 3 bases and J by 4 bases, with 12 bases between them. The CDR3 sequence is 13 residues long.

CDR3 DNA sequence: TGTGCCATCAGCTCCGGGACAGGTCGCACAGATACGCAGTATTTT. It yields the protein CAISSGTGRTDTQYF. This chain joins TRBV10-3 and TRBJ2-3, with 8 bases that match TRBD1. The CDR3 runs to 15 residues. CDR1 and CDR2 (germline): ENHRY, SYGVKD. V was clipped by 6 bases and J by 1 base; unmatched bases: 6.

Notes on this clonotype: One junction end disagrees with the germline gene, perhaps due to a read error. The chain couples TRBV29-1 to TRBJ2-7; TRBD2 matches at 14 bases. This CDR3 is 17 amino acids long. Per germline, CDR1 SQVTM and CDR2 ANQGSEA. The CDR3 loop is CSVEDFGLAGGRNERYF. The CDR3 bases are TGCAGCGTTGAAGATTTCGGACTAGCGGGAGGACGGAACGAGCGGTACTTC.

The V and J genes are TRBV27 and TRBJ2-7; TRBD2 is a possible D gene (5 bases). The CDR3 is 12 residues long. V was shortened by 3 bases and J by 7 bases, with 10 bases between the two germline ends. Germline assignment: CDR1 MNHEY and CDR2 SMNVEV (reference sequence). The CDR3 coding sequence is TGTGCCAGCAGTTTCAGGAGCGGAGAGCAGTACTTC. This translates into CASSFRSGEQYF.

This clonotype was counted at least ten times. The chain combines TRBV3-1 with TRBJ2-5; no clear D. Trimming took 0 bases from V and 7 from J, leaving 12 bases between them. The CDR3 is 14 residues long. Germline CDR1 reads LGHDT; CDR2 reads YNNKEL (reference sequence). The CDR3 spells CASSQEGSSGTQYF. The CDR3 DNA sequence: TGTGCCAGCAGCCAAGAAGGGTCGAGTGGGACCCAGTACTTC.

This clonotype appeared many times. The chain links TRBV7-9 to TRBJ2-6; D is ambiguous. CDR3 length equals 13 residues. Germline V gene lookup returns CDR1 SEHNR and CDR2 FQNEAQ (reference sequence). V shed 5 bases and J shed 4 bases, with 6 bases lying between them. CDR3 region: CASSPAGANVLTF. DNA of the CDR3: TGTGCCAGCAGCCCGGCGGGGGCCAACGTCCTGACTTTC.

This clonotype has at least ten counts. The chain has TRBV7-8 and TRBJ2-5, with 8 bases aligning to TRBD2. Germline values: CDR1 SGHVS, CDR2 FQNEAQ. The CDR3 consists of 16 residues. The junction had 9 bases not matched to a gene; V was cut back by 6 bases and J by 0 bases. CDR3 sequence (DNA): TGTGCCAGCAGAGACCCGGCGGGAGGAAACCAAGAGACCCAGTACTTC. Translation: CASRDPAGGNQETQYF.

The genes are TRBV29-1 and TRBJ1-3; tentative D call: TRBD1 (5 bases). V was pared by 4 bases and J by 0 bases, with 10 bases between. The CDR3 sequence is 14 residues long. Per the germline V gene, CDR1 is SQVTM and CDR2 is ANQGSEA. The CDR3 DNA sequence: TGCAGCGTTGCAGCGGGGCGCTCTGGAAACACCATATATTTT. Its protein product is CSVAAGRSGNTIYF.

The gene calls are TRBV12-3 or TRBV12-4 and TRBJ1-6; a weak D match, TRBD1 (6 bases). Trimming left V 5 bases short and J 5 bases short, with 13 bases between. This CDR3 has 15 amino acids. The CDR3 is CASSQLTGNNSPLHF. The DNA for the CDR3 is TGTGCCAGCAGTCAGCTGACAGGCAATAATTCACCCCTCCACTTT.

The chain has TRBV6-1 and TRBJ2-2, with D unclear. Per germline, CDR1 MNHNS and CDR2 SASEGT. The CDR3 runs to 14 residues. V gave up 8 bases and J gave up 3 bases, with 13 bases separating them. CDR3 sequence reads: CASGWLGDTGELFF. Here the CDR3 DNA reads TGTGCCAGCGGCTGGCTAGGCGACACCGGGGAGCTGTTTTTT.

This clonotype was picked up many times. J is TRBJ2-5 and V is TRBV29-1; possible D gene TRBD1, 5 bases. Trimming cost V 4 bases and J 0 bases, with 12 bases left between them. The CDR3 covers 14 residues. Germline CDR1 and CDR2: SQVTM and ANQGSEA. The CDR3 sequence is CSVGAGPYQETQYF. Written as DNA, the CDR3 is TGCAGCGTTGGAGCAGGGCCTTACCAAGAGACCCAGTACTTC. Using reference TRBV29-1 and TRBJ2-5 for the parts outside the CDR3, the full variable domain is SAVISQKPSRDICQRGTSLTIQCQVDSQVTMMFWYRQQPGQSLTLIATANQGSEATYESGFVIDKFPISRPNLTFSTLTVSNMSPEDSSIYLCSVGAGPYQETQYFGPGTRLLVL.

This clonotype is a singleton in its sample. A much larger clone lies a single base off, so this may be a read error. This likely comes from a read error, as the CDR3 has no conserved phenylalanine or tryptophan at its end. The V call is TRBV7-2, the J call TRBJ2-5, with D possibly being TRBD2 (5 bases). V was shortened by 3 bases and J by 2 bases, with 19 bases between the two germline ends. Looked up from germline, CDR1 is SGHTA and CDR2 is FQGNSA. This CDR3 has 17 residues. The chain's CDR3 is CASSLEASMELQETQYL. The CDR3 nucleotides read TGTGCCAGCAGCTTGGAGGCATCCATGGAATTACAAGAGACCCAGTACCTC.

The chain uses TRBV12-3 or TRBV12-4 and TRBJ2-5; D not certain. V was cut by 8 bases and J by 1 base, with 8 bases left in between. The CDR3 is 12 amino acids. This chain's CDR3 is CASSTRQETQYF. CDR3 nucleotides: TGTGCCAGCTCCACTCGCCAAGAGACCCAGTACTTC.

The chain is built from TRBV12-3 or TRBV12-4 and TRBJ1-4; 7 bases line up with TRBD1. CDR3 length equals 15 residues. V lost 5 bases and J lost 8; bases outside the gene matches: 11. CDR3 loop: CASSARDSLFEKLFF. The CDR3 region has the DNA TGTGCCAGCAGTGCACGGGACAGCCTTTTCGAAAAACTGTTTTTT.

Comments on this clonotype: A much larger clone is a single base away; this may be a read error. The rearrangement links TRBV28 to TRBJ2-5; the match to TRBD2 covers 8 bases. The germline CDR1 and CDR2 sequences are MDHEN and SYDVKM. The ends lost 4 bases at V and 5 bases at J; junction bases unmatched: 9. The CDR3 has 15 amino acids. The CDR3 coding sequence is TGTGCCAGCAGTTCCGGGGCTTCTAGCGGGGAGACCCAGTACTTC. This encodes CASSSGASSGETQYF.

A remark on this clonotype: One base away lies a much larger clone, so this may be a sequencing read error. The chain carries TRBV12-3 or TRBV12-4 and TRBJ2-5; D might be TRBD1 (7 bases). This CDR3 comprises 12 residues. Trimming pared 6 bases from V and 3 bases from J, leaving 8 bases between. CDR3 DNA sequence: TGTGCCAGCAGCAGGGGGGAAGAGACCCAGTACTTC. Translated, it gives CASSRGEETQYF.

This clonotype was picked up a small number of times. The chain couples TRBV12-3 or TRBV12-4 to TRBJ1-2; D remains unclear. The CDR3 loop spans 15 amino acids. V dropped 3 bases and J dropped 1 base, with 12 bases sitting between them. CDR3 protein: CASSLSQQLNYGYTF. In DNA form, the CDR3 reads TGTGCCAGCAGTTTGTCCCAACAGCTTAACTATGGCTACACCTTC.

The table lists this clonotype with a few counts. The CDR3 spells CSASPDRGRGNIQYF. In nucleotides, the CDR3 is TGCAGTGCTAGCCCCGACAGGGGTAGAGGAAACATTCAGTACTTC. This chain joins TRBV20-1 and TRBJ2-4; 8 bases align to TRBD1. CDR1 DFQATT and CDR2 SNEGSKA come from the germline V gene (reference sequence). V shed 3 bases, J shed 6 bases, and the junction held 10 bases outside the gene matches. This CDR3 has 15 residues.

The rearrangement joins TRBV7-9 to TRBJ2-5; TRBD1 or TRBD2 may be the D gene (6 bases each). The CDR3 runs to 16 residues. The germline gives CDR1 SEHNR, CDR2 FQNEAQ (reference sequence). Between the trimmed V and J ends, which lost 1 base and 0 bases, there was a span of 12 bases. CDR3 residues: CASSLVGRTDQETQYF. Here the CDR3 DNA reads TGTGCCAGCAGCTTAGTTGGGAGGACAGACCAAGAGACCCAGTACTTC. The full variable domain, in which reference TRBV7-9 and TRBJ2-5 provide the parts outside the CDR3, is DTGVSQNPRHKITKRGQNVTFRCDPISEHNRLYWYRQTLGQGPEFLTYFQNEAQLEKSRLLSDRFSAERPKGSFSTLEIQRTEQGDSAMYLCASSLVGRTDQETQYFGPGTRLLVL.

This clonotype came up many times. This chain links TRBV20-1 with TRBJ2-5; D is ambiguous. With 3 bases removed from V and 1 base from J, the gap between germline ends came to 6 bases. Germline V gene sequence: CDR1 DFQATT, CDR2 SNEGSKA (reference sequence). The CDR3 sequence is 12 residues long. This CDR3 reads CSASTRQETQYF. The CDR3 DNA reads as TGCAGTGCTAGTACCCGCCAAGAGACCCAGTACTTC.

This clonotype was observed many times. This sequence joins TRBV6-1 and TRBJ2-7; 7 bases line up with TRBD1. The CDR3 spans 15 residues. V lost 6 bases and J lost 4; bases outside the gene matches: 12. The germline V gene has CDR1 MNHNS and CDR2 SASEGT. The CDR3 is CASRDYMAGGYEQYF. The DNA of the CDR3 is TGTGCCAGCAGGGATTACATGGCAGGGGGTTACGAGCAGTACTTC.

In this sample, this clonotype turned up a few times. The rearrangement joins TRBV12-3 or TRBV12-4 to TRBJ1-2, with 7 bases fitting TRBD1. V shed 8 bases and J 0 bases; nucleotides not matched to a gene: 12. The CDR3 length is 16 residues. The DNA for the CDR3 is TGTGCCAGCGGGCCGCTTGGGCAGGGGGCTAACTATGGCTACACCTTC. Amino acids: CASGPLGQGANYGYTF.

This clonotype has just a few counts. The rearrangement joins TRBV9 to TRBJ2-7, with 8 bases lining up with TRBD1. Germline V gene sequence: CDR1 SGDLS, CDR2 YYNGEE. The CDR3 totals 15 residues. V shed 2 bases and J 0 bases; nucleotides not matched to a gene: 4. The CDR3 DNA reads TGTGCCAGCAGCGTCGGGACAGGACTCTCCTACGAGCAGTACTTC. This codes for CASSVGTGLSYEQYF.